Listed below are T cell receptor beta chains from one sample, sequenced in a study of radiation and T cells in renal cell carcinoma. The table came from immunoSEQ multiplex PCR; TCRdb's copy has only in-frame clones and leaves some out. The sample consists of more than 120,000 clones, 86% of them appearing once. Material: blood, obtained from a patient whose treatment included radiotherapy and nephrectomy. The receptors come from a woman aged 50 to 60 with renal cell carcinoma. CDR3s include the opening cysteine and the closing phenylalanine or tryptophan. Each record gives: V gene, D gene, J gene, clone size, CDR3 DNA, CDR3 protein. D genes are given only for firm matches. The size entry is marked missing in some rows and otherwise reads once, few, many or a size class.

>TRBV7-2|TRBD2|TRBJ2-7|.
TGTGCCAGCAGCTTAGTCGGGAGGGGGGACGAGCAGTACTTC
CASSLVGRGDEQYF
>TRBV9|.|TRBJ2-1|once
TGTGCCAGCAGCGGGGGGACACGCGCCTACAATGAGCAGTTCTTC
CASSGGTRAYNEQFF
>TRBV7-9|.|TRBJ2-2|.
TGTGCCAGCAGCTTAGATGGGGGACCTTCCGGGGAGCTGTTTTTT
CASSLDGGPSGELFF
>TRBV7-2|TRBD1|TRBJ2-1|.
TGTGCCAGCAGCTTCGGACAGGGGGGCAATGAGCAGTTCTTC
CASSFGQGGNEQFF
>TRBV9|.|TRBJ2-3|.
TGTGCCAGCAGCCCCAATACCGGCACCAGCACAGATACGCAGTATTTT
CASSPNTGTSTDTQYF
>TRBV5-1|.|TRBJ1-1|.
TGCGCCAGCAGCTTGGGGGGGCTAATGAACACTGAAGCTTTCTTT
CASSLGGLMNTEAFF
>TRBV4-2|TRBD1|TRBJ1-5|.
TGTGCCAGCAGCCAAGGAGGGGGCAGAGGCCAGCCCCAGCATTTT
CASSQGGGRGQPQHF
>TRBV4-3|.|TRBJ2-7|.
TGCGCCAGCAGCCAAGATAGAGGCTCAACGTACGAGCAGTACTTC
CASSQDRGSTYEQYF
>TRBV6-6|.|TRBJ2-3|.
TGTGCCAGCAGTTACGTATCAACTCCCGATACGCAGTATTTT
CASSYVSTPDTQYF
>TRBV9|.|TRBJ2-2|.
TGTGCCAGCAGCGCAGCCGGACGGGGCACCGGGGAGCTGTTTTTT
CASSAAGRGTGELFF
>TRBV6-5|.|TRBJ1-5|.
TGTGCCAGCAGTTCCGGGAGAAATGAGGGGCAGCCCCAGCATTTT
CASSSGRNEGQPQHF
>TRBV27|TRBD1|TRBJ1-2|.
TGTGCCAGCAGCGAAAATAGGGGGCTGGCAGGCTACACCTTC
CASSENRGLAGYTF
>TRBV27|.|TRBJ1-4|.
TGTGCCAGCAGTGGCATCCAGGCAACTAATGAAAAACTGTTTTTT
CASSGIQATNEKLFF
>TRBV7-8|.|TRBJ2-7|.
TGTGCCAGCAGCTTCACCCGGGACTTCTCCTACGAGCAGTACTTC
CASSFTRDFSYEQYF
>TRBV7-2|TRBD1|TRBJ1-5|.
TGTGCCAGCAGTAACCAGGGGGCGTTGGGCAATCAGCCCCAGCATTTT
CASSNQGALGNQPQHF
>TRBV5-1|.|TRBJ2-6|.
TGCGCCAGCAGCTTGGCCAATGGTGCAGCCAACGTCCTGACTTTC
CASSLANGAANVLTF
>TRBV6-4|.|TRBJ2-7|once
TGTGCCAGCAGTGACGTGGTTTCCTACGAGCAGTACTTC
CASSDVVSYEQYF
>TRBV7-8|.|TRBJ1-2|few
TGTGCCAGCAGCTTAGCGACTGGGGGGCAGGACTATGGCTACACCTTC
CASSLATGGQDYGYTF
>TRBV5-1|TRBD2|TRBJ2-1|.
TGCGCCAGCAGTTTAGCGGGAGGGATCTCCTACAATGAGCAGTTCTTC
CASSLAGGISYNEQFF
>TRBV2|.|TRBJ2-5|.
TGTGCCAGCAGTGAAATCGGGGAGACCCAGTACTTC
CASSEIGETQYF
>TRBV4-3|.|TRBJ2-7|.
TGCGCCAGCAGCCAAGATGGGACCGGGCCCAACGGGGAGCAGTGCTTC
CASSQDGTGPNGEQCF
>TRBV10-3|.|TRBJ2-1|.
TGTGCCATCACCTCGGACACCTACAATGAGCAGTTCTTC
CAITSDTYNEQFF
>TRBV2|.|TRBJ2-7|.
TGTGCCAGCGGGGGGCGCTCCGAGCAGTACTTC
CASGGRSEQYF
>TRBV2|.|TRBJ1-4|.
TGTGCCAGCAGTAGGGATGGGGCTAATGAAAAACTGTTTTTT
CASSRDGANEKLFF
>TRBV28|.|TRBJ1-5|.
TGTGCCAGCAACGCCGGACTGTTGAATCAGCCCCAGCATTTT
CASNAGLLNQPQHF
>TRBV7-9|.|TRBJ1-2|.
TGTGCCAGCAGCTTAGTGGCCAGATCCTATGGCTACACCTTC
CASSLVARSYGYTF
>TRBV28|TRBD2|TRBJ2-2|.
TGTGCCAGCAGGCGGGGGGGTCCGAACACCGGGGAGCTGTTTTTT
CASRRGGPNTGELFF
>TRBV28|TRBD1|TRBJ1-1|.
TGTGCCAGCAGTTTCCCCTCCCAGGGGGTGGCTTTCTTT
CASSFPSQGVAFF
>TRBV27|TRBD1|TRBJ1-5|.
TGTGCCAGCACCTCCGGGACAGGGCCCAATCAGCCCCAGCATTTT
CASTSGTGPNQPQHF
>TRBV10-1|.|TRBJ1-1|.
TGCGCCAGGCCCGAAGCTTTCTTT
CARPEAFF
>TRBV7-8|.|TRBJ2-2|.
TGTGCCAGCAGCTTAGGAGGGTCGGCCGGGGAGCTGTTTTTT
CASSLGGSAGELFF
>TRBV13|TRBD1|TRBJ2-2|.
TGTGCCAGCAGCCCCCGGACAGGAGGGACAGGGGAGAGGACCGGGGAGCTGTTTTTT
CASSPRTGGTGERTGELFF
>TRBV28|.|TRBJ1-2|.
TGTGCCAGCACCCGCGGCAGTGGCTACACCTTC
CASTRGSGYTF
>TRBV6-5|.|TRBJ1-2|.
TGTGCCAGCACATACTCAGAGGACTATGGCTACACCTTC
CASTYSEDYGYTF
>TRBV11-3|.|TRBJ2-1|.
TGTGCCAGCAGCTTGCTAGCAGACAATGAGCAGTTCTTC
CASSLLADNEQFF
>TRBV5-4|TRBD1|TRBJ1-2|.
TGTGCCAGCAGCTTGGGCTTCACAGGGGAGAACTATGGCTACACCTTC
CASSLGFTGENYGYTF
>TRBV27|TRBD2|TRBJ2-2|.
TGTGCCAGCAGGGCGGGAGTGAACACCGGGGAGCTGTTTTTT
CASRAGVNTGELFF
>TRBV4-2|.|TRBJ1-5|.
TGTGCCAGCAGCCAGGCCGAGTGGCAGCCCCAGCATTTT
CASSQAEWQPQHF
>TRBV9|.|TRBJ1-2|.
TGTGCCAGCAGCGTAGACGCTTCAGGGAGGTATGGCTACACCTTC
CASSVDASGRYGYTF
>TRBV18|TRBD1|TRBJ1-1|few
TGTGCCACCGATAGACAGGGGAACACTGAAGCTTTCTTT
CATDRQGNTEAFF
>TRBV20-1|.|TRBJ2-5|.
TGCAGTGCAACAGAGGGGACCACATACTTC
CSATEGTTYF
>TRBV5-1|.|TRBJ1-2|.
TGCGCCAGCAGCTTGGCCGCCCGTCAGGGTAAGGATGGCTACACCTTC
CASSLAARQGKDGYTF
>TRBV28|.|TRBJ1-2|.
TGTGCCAGCAGGGAAAGTAGCCCCCCCTATGGCTACACCTTC
CASRESSPPYGYTF
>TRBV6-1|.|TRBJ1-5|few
TGTGCCAGCAGTGTCTCACTAAGACAGCCCCAGCATTTT
CASSVSLRQPQHF
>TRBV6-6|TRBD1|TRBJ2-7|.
TGTGCCAGCAGTTACTCTGGGACAGGGGTCGGCGAGCAGTACTTC
CASSYSGTGVGEQYF
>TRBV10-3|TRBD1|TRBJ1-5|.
TGTGCCATCAGCTATGGACAGGTTGATAGCAATCAGCCCCAGCATTTT
CAISYGQVDSNQPQHF
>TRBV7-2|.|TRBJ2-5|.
TGTGCCAGCAGCCAAGGGATCCAAGAGACCCAGTACTTC
CASSQGIQETQYF
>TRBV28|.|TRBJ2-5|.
TGTGCCAGCAGCCGGAGGGAAGGGTGGGAAGAGACCCAGTACTTC
CASSRREGWEETQYF
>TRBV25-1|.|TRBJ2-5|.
TGTGCCAGCAGTGACTACAAGACCTTCCAAGAGACCCAGTACTTC
CASSDYKTFQETQYF